The 8 T cell receptor beta chains below come from one sample, sequenced in a study of blood T cell repertoires in COVID-19 (dated by TCRdb to about 2020). To prepare the library, the immunoSEQ multiplex PCR assay was applied. TCRdb mirrors the immuneACCESS table, restricted to in-frame sequences. Some clones are absent from its copies; in checked studies, under half trace to an unresolved V gene, and the reason for the others is unknown. Present in this sample are around 140,000 clones, over 75% of which were seen just once. Of the sample, about 1.7% falls within the top ten clones. Sample: peripheral blood. These receptors originate from a man in his sixties or seventies with acute or convalescent COVID-19.

V usage is TRBV6-4 and J usage is TRBJ2-3; tentatively, D is TRBD1 (5 bases). Germline V gene data show CDR1 as MRHNA and CDR2 as SNTAGT. The CDR3 is made up of 14 amino acids. Trimming stripped 6 bases from V and 2 bases from J, with 12 bases between. The CDR3 loop is CASRKGLFTDTQYF. CDR3 nucleotide sequence: TGTGCCAGCAGGAAGGGGCTTTTCACAGATACGCAGTATTTT.

In its sample, this clone was seen once. The genes are TRBV3-1 (or the pseudogene TRBV3-2) and TRBJ2-3; D call uncertain. CDR3 length: 13 amino acids. Trimming removed 0 bases from V and 10 bases from J, with 11 bases in between. Germline values: CDR1 LGHDT, CDR2 YNNKEL (reference sequence). For the CDR3, the DNA is TGTGCCAGCAGCCAAGACGATAGTACCGCGCAGTATTTT. Protein product: CASSQDDSTAQYF.

The chain has TRBV19 and TRBJ2-5; 7 bases map to TRBD1. Per the germline V gene, CDR1 is LNHDA and CDR2 is SQIVND (reference sequence). The junction had 11 bases not matched to a gene; V was cut back by 5 bases and J by 2 bases. There are 16 residues in the CDR3. In DNA form, the CDR3 reads TGTGCCAGTAGTGTTGACAGGGCGCCCCAACAAGAGACCCAGTACTTC. Amino acid sequence: CASSVDRAPQQETQYF.

The chain employs TRBV19 and TRBJ1-5; 12 nucleotides align to TRBD1. J was trimmed by 0 bases and V by 4 bases; bases with no gene match: 7. The CDR3 contains 18 residues. Germline assignment: CDR1 LNHDA and CDR2 SQIVND (reference sequence). The CDR3 reads CASSSGTGGADSNQPQHF. DNA of the CDR3: TGTGCCAGTAGTAGCGGGACAGGGGGCGCGGATAGCAATCAGCCCCAGCATTTT.

The rearrangement links TRBV3-1 (or the pseudogene TRBV3-2) to TRBJ2-1, with 7 bases lining up with TRBD2. Germline-derived CDR1 and CDR2 are LGHDT and YNNKEL (reference sequence). After removal of 6 bases from V and 4 bases from J, the junction contained 6 bases not matched to a gene. The CDR3 extends over 14 amino acids. The CDR3 protein is CASRRSGMYNEQFF. The CDR3 region has the DNA TGTGCCAGCAGGCGCAGCGGGATGTACAATGAGCAGTTCTTC.

The CDR3 region is CASRPGQGSTGELFF. The CDR3 bases are TGTGCCAGCAGACCGGGACAGGGGTCGACCGGGGAGCTGTTTTTT. The chain couples TRBV2 to TRBJ2-2; 10 bases fit TRBD1. J gave up 5 bases and V 6 bases, and 6 bases lay outside the gene matches. Germline V gene sequence: CDR1 SNHLY, CDR2 FYNNEI. This CDR3 spans 15 amino acids.

The V and J genes are TRBV5-6 and TRBJ2-1, with D maybe TRBD1 (6 bases). V gave up 1 base and J gave up 6 bases, with 20 bases separating them. Germline lookup yields CDR1 SGHDT and CDR2 YYEEEE. This CDR3 has 17 amino acids. CDR3 DNA sequence: TGTGCCAGCAGCTTGTTTGGCATGGGGGCGCGGACCAATGAGCAGTTCTTC. This codes for CASSLFGMGARTNEQFF.

J is TRBJ1-2 and V is TRBV5-6, with D hard to call. V lost 4 bases to trimming and J lost 4 bases, with 11 bases between them. The germline gives CDR1 SGHDT, CDR2 YYEEEE. There are 13 residues in the CDR3. CDR3 coding DNA: TGTGCCAGCAGCACGGCAGGCATCTATGGCTACACCTTC. Translating it yields CASSTAGIYGYTF. The entire variable domain, with the rest obtained from reference TRBV5-6 and TRBJ1-2, is as follows: DAGVTQSPTHLIKTRGQQVTLRCSPKSGHDTVSWYQQALGQGPQFIFQYYEEEERQRGNFPDRFSGHQFPNYSSELNVNALLLGDSALYLCASSTAGIYGYTFGSGTRLTVV.